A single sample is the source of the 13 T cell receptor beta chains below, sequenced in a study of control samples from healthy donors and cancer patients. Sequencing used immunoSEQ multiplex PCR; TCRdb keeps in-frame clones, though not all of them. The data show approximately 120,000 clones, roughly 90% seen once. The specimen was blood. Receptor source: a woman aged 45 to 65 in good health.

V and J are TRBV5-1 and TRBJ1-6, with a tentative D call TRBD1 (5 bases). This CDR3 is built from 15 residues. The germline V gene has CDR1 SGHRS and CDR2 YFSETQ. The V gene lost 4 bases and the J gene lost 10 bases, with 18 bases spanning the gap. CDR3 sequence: CASSPSAGVESPLHF. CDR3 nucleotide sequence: TGCGCCAGCAGCCCAAGTGCGGGGGTCGAGTCACCCCTCCACTTT.

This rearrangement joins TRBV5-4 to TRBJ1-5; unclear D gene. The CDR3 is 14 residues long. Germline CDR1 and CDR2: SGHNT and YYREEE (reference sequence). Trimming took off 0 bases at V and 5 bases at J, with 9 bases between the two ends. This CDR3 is CASSLDGKDQPQHF. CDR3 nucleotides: TGTGCCAGCAGCTTGGACGGAAAAGATCAGCCCCAGCATTTT. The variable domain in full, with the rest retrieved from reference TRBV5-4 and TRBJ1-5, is ETGVTQSPTHLIKTRGQQVTLRCSSQSGHNTVSWYQQALGQGPQFIFQYYREEENGRGNFPPRFSGLQFPNYSSELNVNALELDDSALYLCASSLDGKDQPQHFGDGTRLSIL.

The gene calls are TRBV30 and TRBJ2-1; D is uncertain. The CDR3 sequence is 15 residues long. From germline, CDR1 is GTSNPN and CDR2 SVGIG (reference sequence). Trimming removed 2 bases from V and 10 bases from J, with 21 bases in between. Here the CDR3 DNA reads TGTGCCTGGAGTCGTCCGGCCACCCGCCGAGGAGAGCAGTTCTTC. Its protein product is CAWSRPATRRGEQFF.

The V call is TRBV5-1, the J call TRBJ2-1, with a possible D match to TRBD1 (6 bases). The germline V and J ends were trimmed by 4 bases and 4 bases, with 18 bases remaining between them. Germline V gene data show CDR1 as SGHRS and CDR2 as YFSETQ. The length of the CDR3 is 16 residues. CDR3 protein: CASSATGTNVYNEQFF. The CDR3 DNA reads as TGCGCCAGCAGCGCCACCGGGACAAACGTTTACAATGAGCAGTTCTTC. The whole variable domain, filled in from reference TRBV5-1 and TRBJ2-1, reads KAGVTQTPRYLIKTRGQQVTLSCSPISGHRSVSWYQQTPGQGLQFLFEYFSETQRNKGNFPGRFSGRQFSNSRSEMNVSTLELGDSALYLCASSATGTNVYNEQFFGPGTRLTVL.

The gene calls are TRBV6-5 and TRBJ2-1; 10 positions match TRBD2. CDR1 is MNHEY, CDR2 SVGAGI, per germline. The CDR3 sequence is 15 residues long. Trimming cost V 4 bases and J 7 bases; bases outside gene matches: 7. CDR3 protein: CASSFSGGAQNEQFF. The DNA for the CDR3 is TGTGCCAGCAGTTTCAGCGGGGGGGCCCAGAATGAGCAGTTCTTC.

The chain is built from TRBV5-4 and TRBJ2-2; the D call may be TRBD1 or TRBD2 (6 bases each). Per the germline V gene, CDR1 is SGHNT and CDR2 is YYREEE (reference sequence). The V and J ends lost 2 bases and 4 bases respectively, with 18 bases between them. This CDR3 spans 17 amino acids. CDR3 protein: CASSLRRAGGSTGELFF. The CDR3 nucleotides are TGTGCCAGCAGCTTACGCCGGGCCGGGGGCTCCACCGGGGAGCTGTTTTTT. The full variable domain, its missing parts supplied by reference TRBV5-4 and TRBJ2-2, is ETGVTQSPTHLIKTRGQQVTLRCSSQSGHNTVSWYQQALGQGPQFIFQYYREEENGRGNFPPRFSGLQFPNYSSELNVNALELDDSALYLCASSLRRAGGSTGELFFGEGSRLTVL.

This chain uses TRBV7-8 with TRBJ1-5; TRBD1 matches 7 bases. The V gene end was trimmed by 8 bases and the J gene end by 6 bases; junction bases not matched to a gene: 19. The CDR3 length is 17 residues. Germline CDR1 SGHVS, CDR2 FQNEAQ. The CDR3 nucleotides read TGTGCCAGCGCCTCTCGGACAGGACGCGGGAGTAGTCAGCCCCAGCATTTT. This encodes CASASRTGRGSSQPQHF.

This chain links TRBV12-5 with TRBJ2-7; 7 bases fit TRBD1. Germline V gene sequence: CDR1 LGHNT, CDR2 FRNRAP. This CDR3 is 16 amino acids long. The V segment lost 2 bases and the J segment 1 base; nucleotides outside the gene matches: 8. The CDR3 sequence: CASGLRTGAPSYEQYF. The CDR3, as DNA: TGTGCTAGTGGTTTGAGAACAGGGGCACCATCCTACGAGCAGTACTTC.

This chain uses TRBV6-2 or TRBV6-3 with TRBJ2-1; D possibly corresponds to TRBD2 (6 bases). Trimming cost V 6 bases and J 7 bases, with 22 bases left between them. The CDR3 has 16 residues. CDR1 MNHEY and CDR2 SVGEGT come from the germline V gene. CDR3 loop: CASSGSGRVRPNEQFF. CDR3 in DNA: TGTGCCAGCAGCGGATCCGGGAGAGTAAGGCCGAATGAGCAGTTCTTC.

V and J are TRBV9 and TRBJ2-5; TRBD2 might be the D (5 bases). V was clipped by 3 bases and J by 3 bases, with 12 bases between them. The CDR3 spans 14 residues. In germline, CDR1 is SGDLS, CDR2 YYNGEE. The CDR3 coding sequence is TGTGCCAGCAGCGGGCGCGGGTGGGAAGAGACCCAGTACTTC. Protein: CASSGRGWEETQYF.

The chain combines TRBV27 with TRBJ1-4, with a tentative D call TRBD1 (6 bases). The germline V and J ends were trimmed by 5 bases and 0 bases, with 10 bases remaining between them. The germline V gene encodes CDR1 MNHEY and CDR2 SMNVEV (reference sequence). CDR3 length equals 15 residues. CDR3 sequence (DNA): TGTGCCAGCAGTGGTAGACAGGCAACTAATGAAAAACTGTTTTTT. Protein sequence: CASSGRQATNEKLFF.

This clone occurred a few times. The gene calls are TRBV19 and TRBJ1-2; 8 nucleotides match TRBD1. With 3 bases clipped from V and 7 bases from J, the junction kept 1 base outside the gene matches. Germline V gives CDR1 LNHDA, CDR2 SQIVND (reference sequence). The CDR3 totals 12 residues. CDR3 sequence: CASSMDRVGYTF. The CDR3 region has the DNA TGTGCCAGTAGTATGGACAGGGTTGGCTACACCTTC.

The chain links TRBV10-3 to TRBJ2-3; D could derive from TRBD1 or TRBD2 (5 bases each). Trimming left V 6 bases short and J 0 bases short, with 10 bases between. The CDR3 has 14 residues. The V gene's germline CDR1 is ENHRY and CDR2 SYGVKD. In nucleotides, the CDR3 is TGTGCCATCAGGGGGACGGTTAGCACAGATACGCAGTATTTT. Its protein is CAIRGTVSTDTQYF.